This T cell receptor beta chain was captured in a study of prognosis after radiotherapy for stage I lung cancer. Study findings and constraints: Tumor specificity of the expanded TCR clones was not determined. Usage of TRBV and TRBJ genes reportedly differed between metastatic and non-metastatic patients. Where distant metastases developed, patients had lower Shannon entropy after stereotactic body radiation therapy.

Two-round multiplex PCR, the amplification method, yielded TCR beta CDR3 from genomic DNA. Used in first-round PCR were primers specific to each TRBV and TRBJ gene. A single record per CDR3 protein comes from TCRdb applying MiXCR to the multiplex PCR reads. The repertoire holds some 28,000 distinct CDR3 sequences, with around 32% as singletons. The ends were cut back, 0 bases at V and 5 bases at J, with 18 bases in the middle. The CDR3 covers 17 residues. Germline V gene data show CDR1 as MNHEY and CDR2 as SVGAGI. This clonotype showed up many times. What it recognizes is unknown. The sample here was PBMCs, taken before or after stereotactic body radiation therapy (not recorded which). This rearrangement joins TRBV6-5 to TRBJ2-3, with D tentatively TRBD2 (6 bases). The origin of this receptor is a donor aged 50 or older with non-small cell lung cancer. CDR3 amino acids: CASSYSFNSGSGDTQYF. CDR3 DNA: TGTGCCAGCAGTTACTCGTTCAACTCCGGGAGTGGAGATACGCAGTATTTT.